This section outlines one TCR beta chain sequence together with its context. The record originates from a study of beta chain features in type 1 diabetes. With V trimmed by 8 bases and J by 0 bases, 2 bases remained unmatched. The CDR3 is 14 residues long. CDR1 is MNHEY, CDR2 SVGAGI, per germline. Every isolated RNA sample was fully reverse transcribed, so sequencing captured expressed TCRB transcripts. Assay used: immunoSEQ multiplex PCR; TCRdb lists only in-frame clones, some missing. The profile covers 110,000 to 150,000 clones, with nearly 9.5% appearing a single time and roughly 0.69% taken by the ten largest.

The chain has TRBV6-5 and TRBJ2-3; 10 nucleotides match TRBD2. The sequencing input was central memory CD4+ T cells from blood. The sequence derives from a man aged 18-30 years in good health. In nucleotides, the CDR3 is TGTGCCAGCGTACTAGCGGGGAGCACAGATACGCAGTATTTT. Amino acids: CASVLAGSTDTQYF.